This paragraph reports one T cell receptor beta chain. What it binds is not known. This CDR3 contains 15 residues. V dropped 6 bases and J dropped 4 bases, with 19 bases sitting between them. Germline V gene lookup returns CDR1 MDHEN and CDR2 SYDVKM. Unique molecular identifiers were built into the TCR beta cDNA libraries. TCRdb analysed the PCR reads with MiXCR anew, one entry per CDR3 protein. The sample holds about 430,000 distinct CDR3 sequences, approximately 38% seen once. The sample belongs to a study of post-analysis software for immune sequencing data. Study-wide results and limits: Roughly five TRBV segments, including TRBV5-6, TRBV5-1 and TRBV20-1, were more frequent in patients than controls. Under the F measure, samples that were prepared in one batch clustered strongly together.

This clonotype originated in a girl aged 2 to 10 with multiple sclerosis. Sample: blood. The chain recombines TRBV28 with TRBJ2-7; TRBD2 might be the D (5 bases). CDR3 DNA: TGTGCCAGCAGCACCCCACGACCCGGGATTTACGAGCAGTACTTC. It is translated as CASSTPRPGIYEQYF.